A selection of T cell receptor beta chains follows, all from one sample in a study of blood T cell repertoires in COVID-19. Data came from immunoSEQ multiplex PCR; TCRdb stores just in-frame clones and leaves some out. There are around 20,000 clones in the sample; 80% to 90% occur only once, and around 29% lies in the top ten. Sequencing was done on a sample of peripheral blood. These receptors were obtained from a human donor with active COVID-19. The donor label of this sample is uncertain. Both conserved end residues are part of each CDR3. D genes are given only for firm matches. For some rows the clone size is stated as once, few or many, or as a class when expanded; others skip it.

v_call	d_call	clone_size	j_call	cdr3_aa	cdr3_nt
TRBV7-9	-	-	TRBJ1-4	CAVGGKASRKNEKLFF	TGCGCTGTGGGAGGAAAGGCAAGTCGAAAAAATGAAAAACTGTTTTTT
TRBV27	-	-	TRBJ1-5	CASSSQGVSQPQHF	TGTGCCAGCAGTTCACAGGGAGTCAGTCAGCCCCAGCATTTT
TRBV29-1	TRBD1	-	TRBJ2-3	CSVDPGQGTDTQYF	TGCAGCGTTGACCCTGGACAGGGCACAGATACGCAGTATTTT
TRBV15	TRBD1	once	TRBJ1-1	CATSKGQGIMNTEAFF	TGTGCCACCAGCAAGGGACAGGGTATCATGAACACTGAAGCTTTCTTT
TRBV3-1/TRBV3-2	-	-	TRBJ2-2	CASSQDVVSGELFF	TGTGCCAGCAGCCAAGATGTAGTGTCCGGGGAGCTGTTTTTT
TRBV7-2	-	-	TRBJ2-7	CASSLYRDSYEQYF	TGTGCCAGCAGCTTATACAGGGACTCCTACGAGCAGTACTTC
TRBV11-2	TRBD2	-	TRBJ2-3	CASSLRAGGTDTQYF	TGTGCCAGCAGCTTAAGGGCGGGGGGCACAGATACGCAGTATTTT
TRBV7-9	-	-	TRBJ1-5	CASSLDSQPQHF	TGTGCCAGCAGCTTAGATAGTCAGCCCCAGCATTTT
TRBV30	-	-	TRBJ2-1	CAWGTGVGLYNEQFF	TGTGCCTGGGGAACCGGGGTAGGCCTCTACAATGAGCAGTTCTTC
TRBV24-1	TRBD1	once	TRBJ1-2	CATSAGQGDGYTF	TGTGCCACCAGTGCCGGTCAGGGGGATGGCTACACCTTC
TRBV9	-	-	TRBJ2-2	CASSVNGVKTGELFF	TGTGCCAGCAGCGTAAACGGGGTAAAGACCGGGGAGCTGTTTTTT
TRBV18	TRBD1	-	TRBJ1-1	CASSPRTGGLEAFF	TGTGCCAGCTCACCTCGGACAGGAGGGTTGGAAGCTTTCTTT
TRBV7-9	-	few	TRBJ1-5	CASSLGSGGNQPQHF	TGTGCCAGCAGCTTAGGGTCCGGGGGCAATCAGCCCCAGCATTTT
TRBV24-1	TRBD1	-	TRBJ2-7	CATSDSSTGKLDF	TGTGCCACCAGTGACTCCTCGACAGGGAAGCTGGACTTC
TRBV2	TRBD1	-	TRBJ2-7	CASRQGVGYEQYF	TGTGCCAGCCGACAGGGGGTAGGATACGAGCAGTACTTC
TRBV30	-	-	TRBJ2-2	CAWSAGAGELFF	TGTGCCTGGAGTGCAGGGGCCGGGGAGCTGTTTTTT
TRBV11-2	-	-	TRBJ1-5	CASSLGTVRNQPQHF	TGTGCCAGCAGCTTAGGGACAGTTCGCAATCAGCCCCAGCATTTT
TRBV27	TRBD2	-	TRBJ2-2	CASSRGYGGANTGELFF	TGTGCCAGCAGTAGAGGGTACGGGGGGGCCAACACCGGGGAGCTGTTTTTT
TRBV29-1	-	-	TRBJ2-3	CSVVAPSTDTQYF	TGCAGCGTTGTAGCTCCTAGCACAGATACGCAGTATTTT
TRBV5-8	-	-	TRBJ1-2	CASSLRVGAAFYGYTF	TGTGCCAGCAGCTTGCGGGTCGGTGCAGCTTTCTATGGCTACACCTTC
TRBV15	TRBD1	-	TRBJ2-2	CATSRGDRGKNTGELFF	TGTGCCACCAGCAGGGGGGACAGGGGCAAGAACACCGGGGAGCTGTTTTTT
TRBV5-1	TRBD2	-	TRBJ2-3	CASSLSSGGVPDTQYF	TGCGCCAGCAGCCTATCTAGCGGGGGAGTACCAGATACGCAGTATTTT
TRBV24-1	-	-	TRBJ2-1	CATSAGNEQFF	TGTGCCACCAGTGCGGGTAATGAGCAGTTCTTC
TRBV27	TRBD1	few	TRBJ2-7	CASSKETGSVSEQYF	TGTGCCAGCAGTAAAGAGACAGGGAGTGTCTCCGAGCAGTACTTC
TRBV19	TRBD2	-	TRBJ2-7	CASSALAGSYEQYF	TGTGCCAGTAGTGCACTAGCGGGGAGCTACGAGCAGTACTTC
TRBV7-2	-	-	TRBJ1-1	CASCSGATGTEAFF	TGTGCCAGCTGCTCCGGAGCCACGGGCACTGAAGCTTTCTTT
TRBV5-6	-	-	TRBJ2-1	CASSLVDEQFF	TGTGCCAGCAGCTTGGTCGATGAGCAGTTCTTC
TRBV7-2	-	once	TRBJ2-7	CASGQNTGPHEQYF	TGTGCCAGCGGTCAGAATACAGGGCCCCACGAGCAGTACTTC
TRBV9	-	-	TRBJ1-2	CASSVAEGGVYGYTF	TGTGCCAGCAGCGTAGCGGAGGGCGGCGTCTATGGCTACACCTTC
TRBV18	-	-	TRBJ2-3	CASQGTDTQYF	TGTGCCAGCCAGGGGACAGATACGCAGTATTTT
TRBV24-1	-	-	TRBJ2-3	CATMTPGISTDTQYF	TGTGCCACTATGACTCCGGGGATCTCCACAGATACGCAGTATTTT
TRBV7-9	-	-	TRBJ2-2	CASSLMLSTGELFF	TGTGCCAGCAGCTTAATGTTGTCTACCGGGGAGCTGTTTTTT
TRBV9	TRBD1	-	TRBJ1-2	CASSVEQGGADGYTF	TGTGCCAGCAGCGTAGAACAGGGGGGTGCTGACGGCTACACCTTC
TRBV23-1	-	-	TRBJ2-7	CARAEEGAHEQYF	TGCGCCAGGGCCGAGGAAGGGGCCCACGAGCAGTACTTC
TRBV4-1	TRBD1	-	TRBJ1-2	CASSPLPGQETRGYTF	TGCGCCAGCAGCCCGTTACCGGGACAGGAAACGAGGGGCTACACCTTC
TRBV14	TRBD1	-	TRBJ1-6	CASSPQGFVSPLHF	TGTGCCAGCAGCCCACAGGGGTTCGTCTCACCCCTCCACTTT
TRBV5-5	-	-	TRBJ2-3	CASSPQAGTGTDTQYF	TGTGCCAGCAGCCCCCAAGCCGGGACTGGCACAGATACGCAGTATTTT
TRBV28	-	-	TRBJ2-5	CASSPLGGTGQETQYF	TGTGCCAGCAGTCCCTTGGGCGGGACGGGCCAAGAGACCCAGTACTTC
TRBV9	-	once	TRBJ2-5	CASSAPTGETQYF	TGTGCCAGCAGCGCTCCCACGGGGGAGACCCAGTACTTC
TRBV7-9	TRBD2	-	TRBJ2-1	CASSFTPSGSGDNEQFF	TGTGCCAGCAGCTTTACCCCTAGCGGGAGTGGGGACAATGAGCAGTTCTTC
TRBV18	TRBD1	-	TRBJ1-2	CASSPGTANYGYTF	TGTGCCAGCTCGCCCGGGACAGCTAACTATGGCTACACCTTC
TRBV30	-	-	TRBJ2-2	CAWSLGLSLGELFF	TGTGCCTGGAGTTTGGGGCTCTCTCTCGGGGAGCTGTTTTTT
TRBV7-2	-	-	TRBJ2-3	CASSRSPVVSDTQYF	TGTGCCAGCAGCCGGTCTCCCGTGGTTTCAGATACGCAGTATTTT
TRBV11-3	TRBD1	-	TRBJ1-2	CASSPYPTGGLGYTF	TGTGCCAGCAGCCCCTACCCCACAGGGGGCCTTGGCTACACCTTC
TRBV6-6	-	-	TRBJ2-1	CASSYSRFSYNEQFF	TGTGCCAGCAGTTACTCGCGGTTCTCCTACAATGAGCAGTTCTTC
TRBV30	-	-	TRBJ1-4	CAWRPGAGEKLFF	TGTGCCTGGCGACCAGGGGCAGGAGAAAAACTGTTTTTT
TRBV12-3/TRBV12-4	-	-	TRBJ2-2	CASSQSAGELFF	TGTGCCAGCAGTCAATCGGCCGGGGAGCTGTTTTTT
TRBV3-1/TRBV3-2	TRBD2	-	TRBJ2-7	CASSQGTSAHYEQYF	TGTGCCAGCAGCCAAGGGACTAGCGCACACTACGAGCAGTACTTC
TRBV5-4	TRBD1	once	TRBJ2-7	CASSSGQGGRVYEQYF	TGTGCCAGCAGCTCTGGACAGGGGGGGAGGGTCTACGAGCAGTACTTC
TRBV2	-	-	TRBJ1-6	CASGQGNNSPLHF	TGTGCCAGCGGTCAGGGTAACAATTCACCCCTCCACTTT
TRBV2	-	-	TRBJ2-7	CASSERGGEQYF	TGTGCCAGCAGCGAGAGGGGGGGCGAGCAGTACTTC
TRBV7-2	-	-	TRBJ2-1	CASSLGQGNEQFF	TGTGCCAGCAGCCTAGGGCAGGGGAATGAGCAGTTCTTC
TRBV19	TRBD2	-	TRBJ2-1	CASSVAGGNNEQFF	TGTGCCAGTAGTGTAGCGGGGGGGAACAATGAGCAGTTCTTC
TRBV18	-	-	TRBJ1-1	CASSPAVMNTEAFF	TGTGCCAGCTCACCGGCCGTCATGAACACTGAAGCTTTCTTT
TRBV7-2	TRBD2	once	TRBJ2-3	CASSLGLAGVPDTQYF	TGTGCCAGCAGCTTAGGGCTAGCGGGAGTCCCAGATACGCAGTATTTT